The 13 T cell receptor beta chains below were found in one sample sequenced in a study of T cell responses to AZD1222 COVID-19 vaccine. Clones were sequenced by immunoSEQ multiplex PCR, and TCRdb holds only the in-frame ones, with some missing. The table includes roughly 80,000 clones, around 90% detected once. The sample in question was peripheral blood, obtained 28 days after the second AZD1222 dose. The origin of the receptors is an adult who received the AZD1222 COVID-19 vaccine.

This chain joins TRBV2 and TRBJ1-1; a weak D match, TRBD1 (6 bases). The germline CDR1 and CDR2 sequences are SNHLY and FYNNEI. Trimming cost V 4 bases and J 4 bases, with 10 bases left between them. CDR3 size: 13 residues. The CDR3 here is CASSGRGATEAFF. The CDR3 region has the DNA TGTGCCAGCAGTGGCCGGGGGGCCACTGAAGCTTTCTTT.

This chain joins TRBV27 and TRBJ1-5; 8 bases are shared with TRBD1. The CDR3 totals 14 residues. CDR1 is MNHEY and CDR2 is SMNVEV in the germline V gene (reference sequence). With 5 bases clipped from V and 7 bases from J, the junction kept 7 bases outside the gene matches. The CDR3 DNA reads as TGTGCCAGCAGTCATAGTCAGGGGGCCCAGCCCCAGCATTTT. This encodes CASSHSQGAQPQHF.

The chain joins TRBV5-1 to TRBJ1-1, with D hard to call. Trimming shortened V by 4 bases and J by 1 base, and 8 bases separated the two germline ends. This CDR3 has 13 residues. Per the germline V gene, CDR1 is SGHRS and CDR2 is YFSETQ. The CDR3 loop is CASSLRENTEAFF. CDR3 in DNA: TGCGCCAGCAGCCTACGAGAGAACACTGAAGCTTTCTTT.

V and J are TRBV19 and TRBJ2-7; D is perhaps TRBD1 (5 bases). The CDR3 length is 13 residues. Trimming pared 5 bases from V and 3 bases from J, leaving 11 bases between. CDR1 is LNHDA and CDR2 is SQIVND in the germline V gene (reference sequence). This chain's CDR3 is CASSSDTIYEQYF. As DNA, the CDR3 is TGTGCCAGTAGTTCGGACACCATCTACGAGCAGTACTTC.

J is TRBJ2-5 and V is TRBV29-1; 8 bases line up with TRBD2. Trimming took 4 bases from V and 2 from J; bases not matched to a gene: 3. In germline, CDR1 is SQVTM, CDR2 ANQGSEA. CDR3 size: 13 residues. In nucleotides, the CDR3 is TGCAGCGTTGCGGGGGGGGAACAAGAGACCCAGTACTTC. Amino acid sequence: CSVAGGEQETQYF.

The V and J genes are TRBV5-1 and TRBJ2-1; unclear D gene. V dropped 1 base and J dropped 6 bases, with 2 bases sitting between them. The germline V gene has CDR1 SGHRS and CDR2 YFSETQ. The CDR3 is made up of 11 amino acids. CDR3 in amino acids: CASSLSNEQFF. The DNA of the CDR3 is TGCGCCAGCAGCTTGAGCAATGAGCAGTTCTTC.

The chain links TRBV5-1 to TRBJ2-2; D is undetermined. V lost 0 bases to trimming and J lost 7 bases, with 10 bases between them. CDR1 is SGHRS and CDR2 is YFSETQ in the germline V gene. The CDR3 is made up of 14 amino acids. The CDR3 protein is CASSLDQDHGELFF. The CDR3 region has the DNA TGCGCCAGCAGCTTGGATCAGGATCACGGGGAGCTGTTTTTT.

This clone was detected once. The chain couples TRBV5-1 to TRBJ2-5, with 14 bases lining up with TRBD2. Trimming cost V 4 bases and J 1 base; bases outside gene matches: 0. Looked up from germline, CDR1 is SGHRS and CDR2 is YFSETQ. This CDR3 has 15 residues. CDR3 bases: TGCGCCAGCAGCGGGACTAGCGGGAGCCAAGAGACCCAGTACTTC. This encodes CASSGTSGSQETQYF.

The chain uses TRBV7-9 and TRBJ2-3; 7 nucleotides agree with TRBD1. Germline V gives CDR1 SEHNR, CDR2 FQNEAQ (reference sequence). The CDR3 is made up of 14 amino acids. After removal of 4 bases from V and 3 bases from J, the junction contained 4 bases not matched to a gene. CDR3 bases: TGTGCCAGCAGCTCTGACAGGGATACAGATACGCAGTATTTT. The encoded protein is CASSSDRDTDTQYF.

The chain is built from TRBV5-4 and TRBJ1-2; 7 nucleotides line up with TRBD1. This CDR3 is built from 14 residues. The junction had 7 bases not matched to a gene; V was cut back by 4 bases and J by 4 bases. Per germline, CDR1 SGHNT and CDR2 YYREEE (reference sequence). The CDR3, as DNA: TGTGCCAGCAGCGCCGGGACAGATCCCTATGGCTACACCTTC. This codes for CASSAGTDPYGYTF. The variable domain in full, with the rest retrieved from reference TRBV5-4 and TRBJ1-2, is ETGVTQSPTHLIKTRGQQVTLRCSSQSGHNTVSWYQQALGQGPQFIFQYYREEENGRGNFPPRFSGLQFPNYSSELNVNALELDDSALYLCASSAGTDPYGYTFGSGTRLTVV.

The V and J genes are TRBV19 and TRBJ1-2; D is perhaps TRBD1 (5 bases). Trimming left V 7 bases short and J 3 bases short, with 12 bases between. In germline, CDR1 is LNHDA, CDR2 SQIVND (reference sequence). The CDR3 is 13 residues long. The CDR3: CASNLDMDYGYTF. In DNA form, the CDR3 reads TGTGCCAGTAACCTGGACATGGACTATGGCTACACCTTC. The full variable domain, with the rest looked up from reference TRBV19 and TRBJ1-2, is DGGITQSPKYLFRKEGQNVTLSCEQNLNHDAMYWYRQDPGQGLRLIYYSQIVNDFQKGDIAEGYSVSREKKESFPLTVTSAQKNPTAFYLCASNLDMDYGYTFGSGTRLTVV.

This clone has a single count. The chain uses TRBV3-1 (or the pseudogene TRBV3-2) and TRBJ2-2; D not resolved. Germline V gives CDR1 LGHDT, CDR2 YNNKEL (reference sequence). The V end lost 1 base, the J end lost 3 bases, and 3 bases lay between the germline ends. The CDR3 has 13 amino acids. The CDR3 DNA reads TGTGCCAGCAGCCAAGTGGACACCGGGGAGCTGTTTTTT. Its translation: CASSQVDTGELFF.

The CDR3 DNA sequence: TGCGCCAGCAGCCCGGGGGAGGGGACAAACATTCAGTACTTC. This codes for CASSPGEGTNIQYF. This chain joins TRBV4-3 and TRBJ2-4, with 7 positions matching TRBD2. The CDR3 sequence is 14 residues long. V shed 4 bases and J 6 bases; nucleotides not matched to a gene: 6. CDR1 LGHNA and CDR2 YSLEER come from the germline V gene.